The entry below describes one TCR beta chain. The antigen is unknown. The data were taken from a study of cytomegalovirus exposure and HLA in healthy donors. Per germline, CDR1 SGDLS and CDR2 YYNGEE. The ends were cut back, 0 bases at V and 0 bases at J, with 7 bases in the middle. This CDR3 is built from 15 residues. 60 Vbeta and 13 Jbeta primers were used in PCR. The table came from immunoSEQ multiplex PCR; TCRdb's copy has only in-frame clones and leaves some out. The sample includes roughly 190,000 clones, 80% to 85% of them seen just once. General study findings and limits: In a later analysis, TCR association rates varied by HLA locus: DRB1 most, HLA-C fewest. Segments of the TCR beta V type were, in most cases, productive about 90% or about 30% of the time in an earlier analysis. A list of about 160 TCR beta chains associated with cytomegalovirus was given. A later analysis by the authors found several of the most significant clusters apparently linked to common viral pathogens.

The sequencing sample was made of PBMCs. This sequence joins TRBV9 and TRBJ1-5; D is unresolved. The receptor was derived from a man between 35 and 55 years old in good health and CMV-seropositive. CDR3 in DNA: TGTGCCAGCAGCGTAGCAGGTAATAGCAATCAGCCCCAGCATTTT. Translating gives CASSVAGNSNQPQHF.